The 30 T cell receptor beta chains below were found in one sample sequenced in a study of tumor-infiltrating lymphocytes in primary liver carcinoma (TCRdb year 2017). Instrument used: Illumina HiSeq 2500. TCRbeta-specific cDNA was reverse-transcribed from 500 to 550 ng total RNA using a constant-region primer and ProtoScript II reverse transcriptase. TCRbeta libraries were built with three nested multiplex PCR rounds, a slightly modified ARM-PCR procedure. Each of the first two PCR rounds ran for nine to ten cycles and used multiplex TRBV1-TRBV30 forward primers together with a Cbeta reverse primer. TCRdb reran the public reads through fastp at Q25 and MiXCR, keeping productive beta chains. Rows are combined by CDR3 protein, so each entry shows the most common genes and DNA. A total of around 81,000 distinct CDR3 sequences appear in this sample, over 55% of them only once. The top ten hold roughly an eighth of the sample.

Total RNA and DNA were co-extracted without cell sorting from approximately 20-30 mg of bulk tissue using the AllPrep DNA/RNA mini kit. The specimen was liver tumor tissue from sampling region 4. Per the publication, the cell subset or site label means: tumor region T4, right-lateral pole. The receptor source for this set is a woman aged 60-75 years with primary liver carcinoma and hepatitis B virus infection.

Remarks on this clonotype: Its ends do not fully match the called genes, so a read error is possible. The gene calls are TRBV29-1 and TRBJ2-3; TRBD2 might be the D (6 bases). Per germline, CDR1 SQVTM and CDR2 ANQGSEA. The CDR3 sequence is 13 residues long. The CDR3 is CSATSRLGDMQYF. The CDR3, as DNA: TGCAGCGCCACTAGCAGGTTGGGGGATATGCAGTATTTT.

This clonotype showed up many times. The chain's CDR3 is CSVEFSASGYNEQFF. In DNA, the CDR3 is TGCAGCGTTGAATTCTCGGCTAGCGGATACAATGAGCAGTTCTTC. This chain uses TRBV29-1 with TRBJ2-1, with 7 positions matching TRBD2. Losses at the gene ends were 2 bases for V and 4 bases for J; bases not matched to a gene: 8. This CDR3 contains 15 residues. Germline CDR1 and CDR2: SQVTM and ANQGSEA.

This clonotype was detected a few times. A much larger clone sits a single nucleotide away, making a read error possible. The chain employs TRBV29-1 and TRBJ1-1; the D gene is possibly TRBD1 (5 bases). The CDR3 runs to 11 residues. Looked up from germline, CDR1 is SQVTM and CDR2 is ANQGSEA. The ends were cut back, 5 bases at V and 11 bases at J, with 15 bases in the middle. The CDR3, as DNA: TGCAGCGTTATGGGGGGGAGCGGTGCTTTCTTT. Translation: CSVMGGSGAFF.

This clonotype was recorded many times. V usage is TRBV10-2 and J usage is TRBJ2-1; D may be TRBD2 (7 bases). V was cut by 8 bases and J by 4 bases, with 12 bases left in between. The CDR3 extends over 13 amino acids. Germline V gene data show CDR1 as WSHSY and CDR2 as SAAADI. The CDR3 sequence: CASQGRGYNEQFF. The CDR3 region has the DNA TGCGCCAGCCAGGGGAGGGGGTACAATGAGCAGTTCTTC.

Regarding this clonotype: Likely a read error: the CDR3 ends without its conserved phenylalanine or tryptophan. This chain links TRBV29-1 with TRBJ2-2, with TRBD2 as a possible D gene (5 bases). CDR3 size: 14 residues. Looked up from germline, CDR1 is SQVTM and CDR2 is ANQGSEA. The V end was cut by 7 bases, the J end by 5 bases, with 17 bases between. CDR3 sequence (DNA): TGCAGCGCCGAACGAAGAGGGAAGACCGGGGAGCTGTTTTCT. This sequence encodes CSAERRGKTGELFS.

V and J are TRBV6-5 and TRBJ1-6, with TRBD1 as a possible D gene (6 bases). The germline V gene encodes CDR1 MNHEY and CDR2 SVGAGI. The CDR3 spans 19 residues. V was trimmed by 2 bases and J by 0 bases, leaving 17 bases between them. CDR3 DNA sequence: TGTGCCAGCAGTTACACTCGACTCCAGGGGAGCTCCTATAATTCACCCCTCCACTTT. Its protein is CASSYTRLQGSSYNSPLHF.

A note on this clonotype: One end of the junction varies from germline; a read error may be responsible. The chain couples TRBV12-3 or TRBV12-4 to TRBJ2-1; 7 bases are a match to TRBD2. CDR3 length: 15 amino acids. CDR3 loop: CASSLVRGGGNEQFF. Here the CDR3 DNA reads TGTGCCAGTAGTTTAGTACGGGGCGGGGGCAATGAGCAGTTCTTC.

Turning to this clonotype: One end of the junction varies from germline; a read error may be responsible. V is TRBV28 and J is TRBJ1-3, with D maybe TRBD1 (6 bases). Germline V gives CDR1 MDHEN, CDR2 SYDVKM. The CDR3 sequence is 16 residues long. The CDR3 nucleotides read TGTGTCAGCATTTCTTCGGGGGCAGGCTCTGGAAACACCATATATTTT. Residues: CVSISSGAGSGNTIYF.

Turning to this clonotype: The junction departs from germline at one end; a sequencing error may be responsible. This chain links TRBV28 with TRBJ2-6; 11 nucleotides align to TRBD1. Germline-derived CDR1 and CDR2 are MDHEN and SYDVKM. There are 18 residues in the CDR3. The CDR3 nucleotides are TGTGCCAGTACTTCACCCAGGACAGGGGGCGATGGGGCCAGCGTCCTGACTTTC. Protein product: CASTSPRTGGDGASVLTF.

A remark on this clonotype: The junction departs from germline at one end; a sequencing error may be responsible. The V call is TRBV11-2, the J call TRBJ1-3; TRBD1 matches 9 bases. CDR1 is SGHAT and CDR2 is FQNNGV in the germline V gene. This CDR3 contains 19 residues. The CDR3 reads CASSSRPDRGAYSRDTMYF. CDR3 in DNA: TGTGCCAGCAGCTCACGCCCGGACAGGGGAGCGTACTCTAGAGACACCATGTATTTT.

This clonotype was recorded a few times. The chain employs TRBV7-9 and TRBJ2-7, with D perhaps matching TRBD1 (6 bases). CDR3 length: 16 amino acids. Germline CDR1 and CDR2: SEHNR and FQNEAQ (reference sequence). V was pared by 2 bases and J by 0 bases, with 14 bases between. The CDR3 DNA follows: TGTGCCAGCAGCTTATCGGCAGGGGCCGCCTCCTACGAGCAGTACTTC. Protein product: CASSLSAGAASYEQYF.

In regard to this clonotype: The conserved final phenylalanine or tryptophan is absent from the CDR3, which likely points to a read error. The rearrangement joins TRBV11-2 to TRBJ2-7, with D possibly being TRBD2 (5 bases). Trimming left V 4 bases short and J 2 bases short, with 15 bases between. The CDR3 sequence is 15 residues long. Per the germline V gene, CDR1 is SGHAT and CDR2 is FQNNGV. The CDR3, as DNA: TGTGCCAGCAGCTCGACAAGAGGACTTCCCTACGAGCAGTACTTG. Translated, it gives CASSSTRGLPYEQYL.

Details on this clonotype: A read error may be the cause here, since a much bigger clone is one base away. The CDR3 nucleotides read TGCGCCAGCAGCTTGAGCGGCGAATACGAGCAGTACTTC. This sequence encodes CASSLSGEYEQYF. The chain links TRBV5-1 to TRBJ2-7, with D possibly being TRBD2 (5 bases). The length of the CDR3 is 13 residues. V lost 1 base, J lost 4 bases, and 9 bases lay in between. Per germline, CDR1 SGHRS and CDR2 YFSETQ.

This CDR3 reads CASSSRRQGKSEAFF. In nucleotides, the CDR3 is TGTGCCAGCAGCAGCCGCAGACAGGGAAAAAGTGAAGCTTTCTTT. V usage is TRBV6-1 and J usage is TRBJ1-1, with 7 bases that match TRBD1. The CDR3 extends over 15 amino acids. Germline assignment: CDR1 MNHNS and CDR2 SASEGT. Trimming took 6 bases from V and 7 from J; bases not matched to a gene: 14.

Note on this clonotype: The conserved phenylalanine or tryptophan is not found at the CDR3 terminus, so this likely reflects a read error. The chain combines TRBV11-2 with TRBJ2-3; 11 positions agree with TRBD2. The CDR3 extends over 15 amino acids. From germline, CDR1 is SGHAT and CDR2 FQNNGV. The CDR3 spells CVSSPGLAGPNTQYL. The DNA of the CDR3 is TGTGTCAGCAGCCCTGGACTAGCGGGCCCAAATACGCAGTATCTT.

The chain combines TRBV11-2 with TRBJ2-1; TRBD2 aligns across 7 bases. The ends lost 1 base at V and 4 bases at J; junction bases unmatched: 7. The CDR3 spans 16 residues. CDR1 SGHAT and CDR2 FQNNGV come from the germline V gene. The CDR3 region is CASSLGSLAEYNEQFF. Written as DNA, the CDR3 is TGTGCCAGCAGCTTAGGTTCTCTAGCGGAGTACAATGAGCAGTTCTTC.

This clonotype was observed once. Likely a read error: the CDR3 ends without its conserved phenylalanine or tryptophan. The chain has TRBV6-5 and TRBJ1-1; D not certain. The CDR3 consists of 15 residues. Trimming stripped 2 bases from V and 4 bases from J, with 14 bases between. From germline, CDR1 is MNHEY and CDR2 SVGAGI. The CDR3 DNA is TGTGCCAGCAGTTACGGGGTAGGGTTGGGCACTGAAGCTTTCCTT. Protein product: CASSYGVGLGTEAFL.

Concerning this clonotype itself: The junction departs from the called germline gene at one end, perhaps through a read error. The chain recombines TRBV7-9 with TRBJ2-7, with 8 bases matching TRBD1. Per the germline V gene, CDR1 is SEHNR and CDR2 is FQNEAQ (reference sequence). The CDR3 loop spans 14 amino acids. The DNA of the CDR3 is TGTACCAGCAGCAGGGGAACAGGGGGAAACGAGCAGTACTTC. Encoded protein: CTSSRGTGGNEQYF.

For this clonotype: Germline and junction disagree at one end, which may indicate a read error. The chain recombines TRBV12-5 with TRBJ2-1; D unclear. Germline CDR1 and CDR2: LGHNT and FRNRAP. This CDR3 region has 11 residues. The CDR3 bases are TGCGTTAGTGATCTGTACAATGAGCAGTTCTTC. Protein sequence: CVSDLYNEQFF.

This clonotype was seen only once. This could be a read error, since a much larger clone is one nucleotide away. This chain joins TRBV28 and TRBJ2-1; 11 bases map to TRBD2. Germline CDR1 is MDHEN and CDR2 is SYDVKM. Unmatched junction bases numbered 14, after V lost 7 bases and J lost 3 bases. The CDR3 has 18 residues. CDR3 sequence reads: CASKPTTGLAANYNEQFF. CDR3 DNA: TGTGCCAGCAAGCCAACTACGGGACTAGCGGCTAACTACAATGAGCAGTTCTTC.

Note on this clonotype: The germline gene is not matched at one end of the junction; a read error may be the cause. The chain has TRBV6-6 and TRBJ2-7, with TRBD1 identical over 12 bases. CDR3 length: 14 amino acids. Germline V lookup: CDR1 MNHNY, CDR2 SVGAGI (reference sequence). The CDR3: CASGPGQGAYEQHF. The DNA for the CDR3 is TGTGCTAGCGGACCGGGACAGGGGGCCTACGAGCAGCACTTC.

Points on this clonotype: The CDR3 does not end in the conserved phenylalanine or tryptophan, so this is likely a read error. No DNA is shown, since the ends of the CDR3 on it are uncertain; the CDR3 is the one TCRdb lists. The rearrangement uses TRBV11-1 and TRBJ2-3. Per the germline V gene, CDR1 is SGHAT and CDR2 is FQDESV (reference sequence). From its first to its last residue, the CDR3 has 14 amino acids. CDR3 region: CVSSLRQRARESHL.

A single count supports this clonotype. The chain combines TRBV19 with TRBJ1-5, with D perhaps matching TRBD1 (6 bases). Germline values: CDR1 LNHDA, CDR2 SQIVND (reference sequence). This CDR3 is 14 amino acids long. The V gene lost 9 bases and the J gene lost 4 bases, with 16 bases spanning the gap. The CDR3 coding sequence is TGTGCCAGCAACGTACAGGGAACTAATCAGCCCCAGCATTTT. Amino acids: CASNVQGTNQPQHF.

About this clonotype: This may arise from a read error, as a much more abundant clone is one base away. The genes are TRBV7-9 and TRBJ2-7; the D call may be TRBD1 or TRBD2 (5 bases each). The CDR3 spans 15 residues. Between the trimmed V and J ends, which lost 5 bases and 0 bases, there was a span of 14 bases. Germline V gene lookup returns CDR1 SEHNR and CDR2 FQNEAQ (reference sequence). This CDR3 reads CASSPGRAFSYEQYF. The CDR3 DNA is TGTGCCAGCAGCCCGGGACGGGCATTCTCCTACGAGCAGTACTTC. Full variable domain (outside the CDR3, taken from reference TRBV7-9 and TRBJ2-7): DTGVSQNPRHKITKRGQNVTFRCDPISEHNRLYWYRQTLGQGPEFLTYFQNEAQLEKSRLLSDRFSAERPKGSFSTLEIQRTEQGDSAMYLCASSPGRAFSYEQYFGPGTRLTVT.

Points on this clonotype: One end of the junction does not line up with germline, which may come from a read error. V usage is TRBV10-3 and J usage is TRBJ1-6; possible D gene TRBD1, 6 bases. Germline-derived CDR1 and CDR2 are ENHRY and SYGVKD. The CDR3 sequence is 16 residues long. CDR3 sequence reads: CAISESNTGSGSHLHF. The CDR3 region has the DNA TGTGCCATCAGCGAGTCCAACACAGGGTCGGGCTCACACCTCCACTTT.

In the case of this clonotype: The final CDR3 position lacks the conserved phenylalanine or tryptophan, pointing to a likely read error. The chain employs TRBV6-5 and TRBJ1-6, with D possibly matching TRBD1 (5 bases). V was pared by 9 bases and J by 12 bases, with 15 bases between. This CDR3 is 12 amino acids long. CDR1 MNHEY and CDR2 SVGAGI come from the germline V gene. CDR3 residues: CARSPRGVPLHL. DNA for the CDR3: TGTGCCAGGAGTCCCCGGGGGGTACCCCTCCACCTT.

Remarks on this clonotype: The conserved phenylalanine or tryptophan is not found at the CDR3 terminus, so this likely reflects a read error. The limits of the CDR3 on the DNA are not certain, so only TCRdb's listed CDR3 is given. V gene TRBV6-1 combines with J gene TRBJ2-5; the table calls TRBD1, which could not be checked here. A total of 15 residues make up the CDR3, ends included. Germline V CDR1 and CDR2: MNHNS, SASEGT. CDR3 loop: CANSEVTGGVEAQHL.

About this clonotype: The junction shows a germline mismatch at one end, possibly a read error. The chain is built from TRBV12-5 and TRBJ2-1; 16 nucleotides align to TRBD2. The germline V gene has CDR1 LGHNT and CDR2 FRNRAP. The CDR3 has 18 amino acids. The CDR3 sequence is CARGSPPGLAGGPNEQFF. The DNA for the CDR3 is TGTGCTAGAGGTTCCCCTCCGGGACTAGCGGGAGGGCCCAATGAGCAGTTCTTC.

The chain employs TRBV29-1 and TRBJ2-1; 8 bases agree with TRBD2. This CDR3 region has 15 residues. V shed 7 bases and J 8 bases; nucleotides not matched to a gene: 16. In germline, CDR1 is SQVTM, CDR2 ANQGSEA. CDR3 bases: TGCAGCGCTCGGGGGGGACCAGCGGGAGACGATGAGCAGTTCTTC. As protein: CSARGGPAGDDEQFF.

This clonotype was observed once. The junction and the germline gene differ at one end; a read error may be behind it. The chain combines TRBV6-6 with TRBJ1-1; perhaps TRBD1 as D (6 bases). This CDR3 has 13 amino acids. CDR1 and CDR2 from the germline V gene are MNHNY and SVGAGI (reference sequence). CDR3 loop: CASILQGLTEALF. Here the CDR3 DNA reads TGTGCCAGCATCCTACAGGGACTCACCGAAGCTCTCTTT.